The 30 T cell receptor beta chains reported below all come from one sample, sequenced in a study of blood T cell repertoires in COVID-19. Method: immunoSEQ multiplex PCR; TCRdb's copy keeps in-frame clones and lacks some. The table lists some 230,000 clones, about 80% of them singletons. The sequencing sample was made of PBMCs or T cells enriched from blood (not recorded which). These TCRs come from a woman aged 40 to 50 with acute COVID-19.

The CDR3 is CASSLWGGEKLFF. As DNA, the CDR3 is TGTGCCAGCAGCTTGTGGGGAGGGGAAAAACTGTTTTTT. The chain combines TRBV5-6 with TRBJ1-4; D unclear. The V gene's germline CDR1 is SGHDT and CDR2 YYEEEE. The CDR3 is 13 amino acids. V was shortened by 1 base and J by 8 bases, with 9 bases between the two germline ends.

This chain joins TRBV5-1 and TRBJ2-2; tentative D call: TRBD2 (6 bases). V lost 6 bases, J lost 1 base, and 10 bases lay in between. The germline V gene has CDR1 SGHRS and CDR2 YFSETQ. The CDR3 extends over 14 amino acids. CDR3 bases: TGCGCCAGCACTGGGGGACTGAACACCGGGGAGCTGTTTTTT. Translation: CASTGGLNTGELFF.

This sequence joins TRBV3-1 (or the pseudogene TRBV3-2) and TRBJ2-5; perhaps TRBD2 as D (5 bases). The CDR3 runs 16 residues. The germline V gene encodes CDR1 LGHDT and CDR2 YNNKEL (reference sequence). Trimming shortened V by 0 bases and J by 5 bases, and 16 bases separated the two germline ends. CDR3 loop: CASSQDIVSGLETQYF. CDR3 sequence (DNA): TGTGCCAGCAGCCAAGATATAGTTTCGGGGTTGGAGACCCAGTACTTC.

This clone appeared a few times. This sequence joins TRBV28 and TRBJ2-5, with 10 positions matching TRBD1. CDR1 and CDR2 (germline): MDHEN, SYDVKM. With 2 bases clipped from V and 3 bases from J, the junction kept 3 bases outside the gene matches. The CDR3 spans 15 residues. This CDR3 is CASSLGGQGKETQYF. The CDR3 coding sequence is TGTGCCAGCAGTTTAGGGGGACAGGGGAAAGAGACCCAGTACTTC.

The rearrangement joins TRBV7-9 to TRBJ2-7; no clear D gene. CDR3 length equals 14 residues. Germline V gene sequence: CDR1 SEHNR, CDR2 FQNEAQ (reference sequence). V lost 2 bases and J 2 bases, leaving 10 bases between the germline ends. The CDR3 reads CASSLLEATYEQYF. CDR3 bases: TGTGCCAGCAGCTTATTGGAAGCGACCTACGAGCAGTACTTC.

The chain couples TRBV4-1 to TRBJ1-1; a possible D gene is TRBD1 (6 bases). The CDR3 contains 14 residues. Germline assignment: CDR1 MGHRA and CDR2 YSYEKL. Trimming pared 4 bases from V and 1 base from J, leaving 10 bases between. CDR3 coding DNA: TGCGCCAGCAGCCCCAGGGGTGGGAACACTGAAGCTTTCTTT. Translating gives CASSPRGGNTEAFF.

The chain couples TRBV27 to TRBJ1-5; 8 bases align to TRBD1. CDR1 and CDR2 from the germline V gene are MNHEY and SMNVEV (reference sequence). J was trimmed by 7 bases and V by 7 bases; bases with no gene match: 9. The CDR3 has 14 residues. The CDR3 protein is CASTSGGASQPQHF. The CDR3 coding sequence is TGTGCCAGCACCTCAGGGGGCGCTTCCCAGCCCCAGCATTTT.

The CDR3 reads CASSLTGGSSYEQYF. CDR3 nucleotide sequence: TGTGCCAGCAGTTTAACGGGGGGCAGCTCCTACGAGCAGTACTTC. V usage is TRBV27 and J usage is TRBJ2-7; D is possibly TRBD2 (7 bases). V lost 2 bases and J lost 0, with 11 bases in between. The germline V gene encodes CDR1 MNHEY and CDR2 SMNVEV (reference sequence). There are 15 residues in the CDR3.

Ten or more counts support this clone. V usage is TRBV3-1 (or the pseudogene TRBV3-2) and J usage is TRBJ2-3; TRBD2 agrees at 11 bases. Per germline, CDR1 LGHDT and CDR2 YNNKEL (reference sequence). V dropped 4 bases and J dropped 1; count of bases not matched to a gene: 4. The CDR3 has 16 residues. The CDR3 is CASSRSGRGGTDTQYF. The CDR3 nucleotides are TGTGCCAGCAGCCGTAGCGGGAGGGGAGGCACAGATACGCAGTATTTT.

The V and J genes are TRBV18 and TRBJ1-2, with D uncertain. CDR3 length: 14 amino acids. The germline V gene encodes CDR1 KGHSH and CDR2 LQKENI. V was shortened by 6 bases and J by 4 bases, with 15 bases between the two germline ends. CDR3 sequence reads: CASSPSEGAYGYTF. The CDR3 DNA reads as TGTGCCAGCTCCCCGAGTGAGGGCGCCTATGGCTACACCTTC.

This clone was recorded a few times. The rearrangement joins TRBV5-1 to TRBJ2-5; no clear D. The germline CDR1 and CDR2 sequences are SGHRS and YFSETQ. This CDR3 region has 12 residues. The V end lost 1 base, the J end lost 1 base, and 2 bases lay between the germline ends. CDR3 in amino acids: CASSLRQETQYF. The CDR3 region has the DNA TGCGCCAGCAGCTTGCGCCAAGAGACCCAGTACTTC.

The CDR3 loop is CASSRLDRGNQETQYF. In DNA form, the CDR3 reads TGTGCCAGCAGCCGATTGGACAGGGGGAACCAAGAGACCCAGTACTTC. The chain employs TRBV14 and TRBJ2-5, with 10 bases aligning to TRBD1. The V segment lost 4 bases and the J segment 0 bases; nucleotides outside the gene matches: 5. CDR1 is SGHDN, CDR2 FVKESK, per germline. This CDR3 spans 16 amino acids.

The J gene is TRBJ1-4, the V gene TRBV7-2, with 10 bases identical to TRBD1. CDR1 SGHTA and CDR2 FQGNSA come from the germline V gene. V was clipped by 2 bases and J by 5 bases; unmatched bases: 5. This CDR3 contains 16 residues. The DNA of the CDR3 is TGTGCCAGCAGCTTATCCGGGACAGGGGTAAATGAAAAACTGTTTTTT. This sequence encodes CASSLSGTGVNEKLFF.

The chain couples TRBV12-3 or TRBV12-4 to TRBJ1-6; D remains ambiguous. The CDR3 extends over 13 amino acids. V shed 3 bases and J shed 7 bases, with 7 bases lying between them. This CDR3 reads CASSFEANSPLHF. The CDR3 nucleotides read TGTGCCAGCAGTTTTGAGGCGAATTCACCCCTCCACTTT.

This clone was counted many times. The rearrangement links TRBV2 to TRBJ1-1; the match to TRBD1 covers 8 bases. After removal of 6 bases from V and 5 bases from J, the junction contained 2 bases not matched to a gene. The germline V gene encodes CDR1 SNHLY and CDR2 FYNNEI. The CDR3 consists of 12 residues. The CDR3 spells CASSRGRTEAFF. The CDR3 DNA follows: TGTGCCAGCAGCAGGGGGCGAACTGAAGCTTTCTTT.

The V gene is TRBV4-3, the J gene TRBJ1-6, with D unresolved. V lost 0 bases and J 9 bases, leaving 12 bases between the germline ends. The CDR3 sequence is 15 residues long. The V gene's germline CDR1 is LGHNA and CDR2 YSLEER. The CDR3 coding sequence is TGCGCCAGCAGCCAAGATCGGAGGCCAATTTCACCCCTCCACTTT. Its translation is CASSQDRRPISPLHF.

The CDR3 DNA is TGTGCCTGGATTTCCAGGGCTCTGGGCTACACCTTC. This codes for CAWISRALGYTF. The genes are TRBV30 and TRBJ1-2; tentatively, D is TRBD1 (5 bases). CDR3 size: 12 residues. Germline loops: CDR1 GTSNPN, CDR2 SVGIG (reference sequence). V was clipped by 4 bases and J by 8 bases, with 14 bases between them.

The chain links TRBV27 to TRBJ2-1; 11 positions agree with TRBD2. V trimming: 5 bases; J trimming: 5 bases; junction bases outside the gene matches: 8. Germline lookup yields CDR1 MNHEY and CDR2 SMNVEV (reference sequence). CDR3 length: 16 residues. As DNA, the CDR3 is TGTGCCAGCAGTATAATAGCGGGAGGGGTGGACAATGAGCAGTTCTTC. Translated, it gives CASSIIAGGVDNEQFF.

This chain uses TRBV7-2 with TRBJ2-7; TRBD2 agrees at 8 bases. This CDR3 contains 14 residues. The V segment lost 6 bases and the J segment 5 bases; nucleotides outside the gene matches: 9. The germline V gene has CDR1 SGHTA and CDR2 FQGNSA. CDR3 DNA: TGTGCCAGCAGTGGTATAGCGGGGCACCACGAGCAGTACTTC. It codes for CASSGIAGHHEQYF.

The rearrangement uses TRBV11-3 and TRBJ2-1, with TRBD2 matching over 12 bases. Germline assignment: CDR1 SGHNT and CDR2 YENEEA. The length of the CDR3 is 15 residues. J gave up 5 bases and V 2 bases, and 1 base lay outside the gene matches. CDR3 sequence (DNA): TGTGCCAGCAGCTTACTAGCGGGGGGGCACAATGAGCAGTTCTTC. Translation: CASSLLAGGHNEQFF. Drawing the rest from reference TRBV11-3 and TRBJ2-1, the complete variable domain is EAGVVQSPRYKIIEKKQPVAFWCNPISGHNTLYWYLQNLGQGPELLIRYENEEAVDDSQLPKDRFSAERLKGVDSTLKIQPAELGDSAVYLCASSLLAGGHNEQFFGPGTRLTVL.

The CDR3 spells CASSSTFGSGGVITGELFF. The CDR3 coding sequence is TGTGCCAGCAGCTCGACGTTCGGTAGCGGGGGGGTTATAACCGGGGAGCTGTTTTTT. The chain joins TRBV7-8 to TRBJ2-2; TRBD2 matches 11 bases. Losses at the gene ends were 4 bases for V and 5 bases for J; bases not matched to a gene: 15. Germline V gene data show CDR1 as SGHVS and CDR2 as FQNEAQ. The CDR3 sequence is 19 residues long.

This clone was seen once. The CDR3 reads CASSRVLQGSYEQYF. In nucleotides, the CDR3 is TGCGCCAGCAGTCGAGTCCTACAGGGATCCTACGAGCAGTACTTC. The genes are TRBV23-1 and TRBJ2-7; maybe TRBD1 (6 bases). TRBV23-1 is recorded as an ORF, its role being uncertain. There are 15 residues in the CDR3. V was cut by 4 bases and J by 1 base, with 14 bases left in between.

The V and J genes are TRBV11-2 and TRBJ1-1; 8 bases are shared with TRBD1. J lost 1 base, V lost 4 bases, and 11 bases had no gene match. Per the germline V gene, CDR1 is SGHAT and CDR2 is FQNNGV. The CDR3 contains 17 residues. The CDR3 nucleotides are TGTGCCAGCAGCTCAACCGGACAGGGCTCAGAGAACACTGAAGCTTTCTTT. Translation gives CASSSTGQGSENTEAFF.

The rearrangement joins TRBV4-1 to TRBJ2-7; D is unclear. The CDR3 is 14 amino acids. Germline values: CDR1 MGHRA, CDR2 YSYEKL. Trimming removed 0 bases at V and 2 bases at J, with 8 bases between. CDR3 nucleotides: TGCGCCAGCAGCCAAGACAGGCCACCCTACGAGCAGTACTTC. This gives the protein CASSQDRPPYEQYF.

This clone was counted a single time. V and J are TRBV11-2 and TRBJ2-7, with D maybe TRBD1 (5 bases). The V gene's germline CDR1 is SGHAT and CDR2 FQNNGV. The CDR3 covers 15 residues. V dropped 5 bases and J dropped 3 bases, with 17 bases sitting between them. The CDR3 reads CASSALPRAGYEQYF. The CDR3 nucleotides are TGTGCCAGCAGCGCCCTCCCCAGGGCCGGCTACGAGCAGTACTTC.

V usage is TRBV19 and J usage is TRBJ2-1; 8 bases are shared with TRBD2. The CDR3 extends over 14 amino acids. Germline assignment: CDR1 LNHDA and CDR2 SQIVND (reference sequence). Trimming took 9 bases from V and 7 from J; bases not matched to a gene: 11. This CDR3 reads CASSAGAKRNEQFF. The CDR3 DNA sequence: TGTGCCAGCTCAGCGGGAGCCAAGAGGAATGAGCAGTTCTTC.

The V gene is TRBV19, the J gene TRBJ1-5; D is perhaps TRBD1 (6 bases). The CDR3 is 15 residues long. V gave up 8 bases and J gave up 0 bases, with 14 bases separating them. Germline V gives CDR1 LNHDA, CDR2 SQIVND (reference sequence). The CDR3 protein is CASADLRGSNQPQHF. The CDR3 DNA reads as TGTGCCAGTGCTGACCTCAGGGGTAGCAATCAGCCCCAGCATTTT.

The chain joins TRBV19 to TRBJ1-5; perhaps TRBD1 as D (5 bases). The CDR3 runs 16 residues. The germline gives CDR1 LNHDA, CDR2 SQIVND (reference sequence). Deletions cut 1 base from V and 5 bases from J, with 15 bases between. The CDR3 loop is CASSIAREGIYQPQHF. The CDR3 region has the DNA TGTGCCAGTAGTATAGCCCGGGAGGGGATTTATCAGCCCCAGCATTTT.

The sample holds one count of this clone. The J gene is TRBJ2-4, the V gene TRBV21-1; TRBD1 was called by the table and not checked on the DNA. TRBV21-1 is marked as a pseudogene. The CDR3 has 17 residues. The DNA of the CDR3 is TGTGCCAGCAGCAAAGTGGGGGACAGGGTATCCAAAAACATTCAGTACTTC. Its protein is CASSKVGDRVSKNIQYF.

The gene calls are TRBV7-8 and TRBJ1-6; TRBD1 agrees at 8 bases. Germline CDR1 and CDR2: SGHVS and FQNEAQ. This CDR3 comprises 16 residues. The junction had 9 bases not matched to a gene; V was cut back by 3 bases and J by 8 bases. The CDR3 region has the DNA TGTGCCAGCAGCTTCGGACAGGGCCGAGCGGATTCACCCCTCCACTTT. Encoded protein: CASSFGQGRADSPLHF. Full variable domain (outside the CDR3, taken from reference TRBV7-8 and TRBJ1-6): GAGVSQSPRYKVAKRGQDVALRCDPISGHVSLFWYQQALGQGPEFLTYFQNEAQLDKSGLPSDRFFAERPEGSVSTLKIQRTQQEDSAVYLCASSFGQGRADSPLHFGNGTRLTVT.